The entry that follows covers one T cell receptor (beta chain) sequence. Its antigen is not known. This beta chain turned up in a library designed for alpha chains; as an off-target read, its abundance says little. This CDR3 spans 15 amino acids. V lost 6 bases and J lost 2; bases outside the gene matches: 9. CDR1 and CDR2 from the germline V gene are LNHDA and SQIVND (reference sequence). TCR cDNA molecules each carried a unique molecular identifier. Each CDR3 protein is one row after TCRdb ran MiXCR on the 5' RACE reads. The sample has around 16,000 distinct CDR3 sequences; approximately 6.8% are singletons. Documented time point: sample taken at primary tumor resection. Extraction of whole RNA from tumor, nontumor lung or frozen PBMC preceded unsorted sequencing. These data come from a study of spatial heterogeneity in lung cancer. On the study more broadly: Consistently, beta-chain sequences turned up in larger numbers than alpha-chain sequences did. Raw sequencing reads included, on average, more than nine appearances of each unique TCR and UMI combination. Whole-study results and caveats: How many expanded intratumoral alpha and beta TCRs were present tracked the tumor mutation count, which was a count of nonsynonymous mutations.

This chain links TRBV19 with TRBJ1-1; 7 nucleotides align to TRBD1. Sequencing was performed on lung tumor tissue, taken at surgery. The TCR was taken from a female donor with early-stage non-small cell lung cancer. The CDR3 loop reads CASSEGDSPNTEAFF. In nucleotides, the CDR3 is TGTGCCAGTAGCGAGGGGGACAGTCCCAACACTGAAGCTTTCTTT. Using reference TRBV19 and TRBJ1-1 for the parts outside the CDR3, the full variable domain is DGGITQSPKYLFRKEGQNVTLSCEQNLNHDAMYWYRQDPGQGLRLIYYSQIVNDFQKGDIAEGYSVSREKKESFPLTVTSAQKNPTAFYLCASSEGDSPNTEAFFGQGTRLTVV.